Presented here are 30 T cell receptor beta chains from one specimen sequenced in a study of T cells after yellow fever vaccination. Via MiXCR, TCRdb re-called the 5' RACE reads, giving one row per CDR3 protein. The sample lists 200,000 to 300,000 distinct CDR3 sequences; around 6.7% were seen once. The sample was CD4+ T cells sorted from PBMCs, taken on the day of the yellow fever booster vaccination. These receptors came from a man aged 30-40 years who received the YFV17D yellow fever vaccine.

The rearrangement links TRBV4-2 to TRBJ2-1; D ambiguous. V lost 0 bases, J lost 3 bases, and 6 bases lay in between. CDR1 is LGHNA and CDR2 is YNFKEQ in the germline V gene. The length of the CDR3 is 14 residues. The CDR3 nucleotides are TGTGCCAGCAGCCAAGAAAAACTCTACAATGAGCAGTTCTTC. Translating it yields CASSQEKLYNEQFF.

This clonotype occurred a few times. The CDR3: CASSPAGAMGNEQFF. The CDR3 DNA sequence: TGTGCCAGCTCACCAGCAGGGGCGATGGGCAATGAGCAGTTCTTC. This rearrangement joins TRBV18 to TRBJ2-1; D is perhaps TRBD1 (6 bases). V was clipped by 2 bases and J by 6 bases, with 14 bases between them. Germline lookup yields CDR1 KGHSH and CDR2 LQKENI. The CDR3 contains 15 residues. The entire variable domain, with the rest obtained from reference TRBV18 and TRBJ2-1, is as follows: NAGVMQNPRHLVRRRGQEARLRCSPMKGHSHVYWYRQLPEEGLKFMVYLQKENIIDESGMPKERFSAEFPKEGPSILRIQQVVRGDSAAYFCASSPAGAMGNEQFFGPGTRLTVL.

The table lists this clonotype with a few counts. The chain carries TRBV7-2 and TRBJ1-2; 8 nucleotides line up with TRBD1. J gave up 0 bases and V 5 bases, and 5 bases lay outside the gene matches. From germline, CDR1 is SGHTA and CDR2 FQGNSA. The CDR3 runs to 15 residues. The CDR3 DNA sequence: TGTGCCAGCAGCCCCACAGGGGGAGCTAACTATGGCTACACCTTC. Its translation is CASSPTGGANYGYTF.

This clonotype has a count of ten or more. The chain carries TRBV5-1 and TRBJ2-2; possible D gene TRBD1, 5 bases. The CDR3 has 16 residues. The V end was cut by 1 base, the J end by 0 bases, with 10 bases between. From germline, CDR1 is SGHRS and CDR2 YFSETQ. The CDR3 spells CASSLRIQANTGELFF. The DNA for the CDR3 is TGCGCCAGCAGCTTGAGGATACAGGCGAACACCGGGGAGCTGTTTTTT.

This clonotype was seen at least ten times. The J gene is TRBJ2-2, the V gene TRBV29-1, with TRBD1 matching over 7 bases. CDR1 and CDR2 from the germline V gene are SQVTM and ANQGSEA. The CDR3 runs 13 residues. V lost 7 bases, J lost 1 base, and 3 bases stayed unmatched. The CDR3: CSAGTENTGELFF. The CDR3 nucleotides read TGCAGCGCCGGGACAGAGAACACCGGGGAGCTGTTTTTT.

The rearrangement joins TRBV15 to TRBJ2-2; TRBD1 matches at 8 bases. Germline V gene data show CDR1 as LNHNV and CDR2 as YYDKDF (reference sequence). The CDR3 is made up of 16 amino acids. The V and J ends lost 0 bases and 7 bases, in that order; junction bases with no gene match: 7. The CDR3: CATSREGQGAIGELFF. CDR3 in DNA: TGTGCCACCAGCAGAGAAGGGCAGGGGGCGATCGGGGAGCTGTTTTTT.

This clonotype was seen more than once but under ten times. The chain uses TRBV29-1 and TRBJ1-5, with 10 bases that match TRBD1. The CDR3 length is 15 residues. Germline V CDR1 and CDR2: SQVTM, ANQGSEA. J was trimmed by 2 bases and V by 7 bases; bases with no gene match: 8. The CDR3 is CSAGTGAGGNQPQHF. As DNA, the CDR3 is TGCAGCGCCGGGACAGGGGCAGGGGGCAATCAGCCCCAGCATTTT. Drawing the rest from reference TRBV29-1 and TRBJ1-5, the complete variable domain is SAVISQKPSRDICQRGTSLTIQCQVDSQVTMMFWYRQQPGQSLTLIATANQGSEATYESGFVIDKFPISRPNLTFSTLTVSNMSPEDSSIYLCSAGTGAGGNQPQHFGDGTRLSIL.

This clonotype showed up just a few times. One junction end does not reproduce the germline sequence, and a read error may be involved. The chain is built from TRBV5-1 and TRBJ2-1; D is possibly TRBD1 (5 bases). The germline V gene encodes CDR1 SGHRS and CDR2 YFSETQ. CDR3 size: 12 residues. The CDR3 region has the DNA TGCGCCAGCTCCGAAAGGCTCAGGGAAAGGGTCTTC. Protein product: CASSERLRERVF.

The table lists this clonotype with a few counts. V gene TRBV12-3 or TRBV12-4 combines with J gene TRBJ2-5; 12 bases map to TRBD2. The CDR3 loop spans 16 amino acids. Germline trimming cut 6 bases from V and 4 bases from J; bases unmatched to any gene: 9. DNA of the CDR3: TGTGCCAGCAGCAGGGGACTAGCGGGCTCCAGAGAGACCCAGTACTTC. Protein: CASSRGLAGSRETQYF.

The CDR3 region has the DNA TGTGCCAGCAGCTTAAGAGGGACCCCAGGCGGGGACGAGCAGTACTTC. The encoded protein is CASSLRGTPGGDEQYF. V gene TRBV7-3 combines with J gene TRBJ2-7; tentative D call: TRBD2 (6 bases). With 1 base removed from V and 5 bases from J, the gap between germline ends came to 18 bases. Per the germline V gene, CDR1 is SGHTA and CDR2 is FQGTGA. The CDR3 consists of 16 residues.

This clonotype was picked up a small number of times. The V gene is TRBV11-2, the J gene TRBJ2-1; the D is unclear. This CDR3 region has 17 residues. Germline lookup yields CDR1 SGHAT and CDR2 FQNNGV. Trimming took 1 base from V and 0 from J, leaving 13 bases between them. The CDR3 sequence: CASSLVLQSYSYNEQFF. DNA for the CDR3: TGTGCCAGCAGCTTAGTTCTGCAGAGTTACTCCTACAATGAGCAGTTCTTC.

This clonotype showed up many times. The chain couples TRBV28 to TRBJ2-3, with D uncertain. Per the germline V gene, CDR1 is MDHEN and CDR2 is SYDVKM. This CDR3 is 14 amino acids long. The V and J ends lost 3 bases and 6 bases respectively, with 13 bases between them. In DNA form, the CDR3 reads TGTGCCAGCAGTTTTATGGGTTTAGAGGATACGCAGTATTTT. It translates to CASSFMGLEDTQYF.

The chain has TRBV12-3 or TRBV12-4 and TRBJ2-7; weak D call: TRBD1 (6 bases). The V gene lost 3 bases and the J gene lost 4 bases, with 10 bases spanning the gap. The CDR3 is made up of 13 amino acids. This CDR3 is CASSFTTGYEQYF. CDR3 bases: TGTGCCAGCAGTTTCACGACAGGTTACGAGCAGTACTTC.

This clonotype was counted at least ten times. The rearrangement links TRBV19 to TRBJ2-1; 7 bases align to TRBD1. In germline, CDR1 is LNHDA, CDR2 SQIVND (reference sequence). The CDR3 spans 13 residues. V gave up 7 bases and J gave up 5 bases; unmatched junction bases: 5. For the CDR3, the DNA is TGTGCCAGTAACCCCGGACAGGACAATGAGCAGTTCTTC. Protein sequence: CASNPGQDNEQFF.

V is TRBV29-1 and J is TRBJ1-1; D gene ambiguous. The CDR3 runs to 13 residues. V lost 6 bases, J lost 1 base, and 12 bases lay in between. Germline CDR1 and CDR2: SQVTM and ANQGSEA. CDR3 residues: CSVAGFSNTEAFF. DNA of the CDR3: TGCAGCGTAGCCGGTTTCTCGAACACTGAAGCTTTCTTT.

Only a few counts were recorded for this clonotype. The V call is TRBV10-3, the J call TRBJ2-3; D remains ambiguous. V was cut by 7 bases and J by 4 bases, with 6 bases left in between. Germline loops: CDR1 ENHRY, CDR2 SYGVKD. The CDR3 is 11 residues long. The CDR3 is CAIKGADTQYF. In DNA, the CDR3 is TGTGCCATCAAGGGCGCAGATACGCAGTATTTT.

The CDR3 DNA is TGTGCCATCAGTATCCGGGACCGATCCTACGAGCAGTACTTC. It specifies CAISIRDRSYEQYF. V is TRBV10-3 and J is TRBJ2-7; D is perhaps TRBD1 or TRBD2 (5 bases each). The germline gives CDR1 ENHRY, CDR2 SYGVKD. The CDR3 has 14 residues. Trimming pared 5 bases from V and 1 base from J, leaving 12 bases between.

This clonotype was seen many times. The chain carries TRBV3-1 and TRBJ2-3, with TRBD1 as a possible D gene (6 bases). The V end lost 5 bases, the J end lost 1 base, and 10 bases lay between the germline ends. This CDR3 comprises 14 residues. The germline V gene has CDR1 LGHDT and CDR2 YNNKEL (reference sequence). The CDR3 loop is CASSFRGGTDTQYF. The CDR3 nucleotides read TGTGCCAGCAGCTTCAGGGGAGGCACAGATACGCAGTATTTT.

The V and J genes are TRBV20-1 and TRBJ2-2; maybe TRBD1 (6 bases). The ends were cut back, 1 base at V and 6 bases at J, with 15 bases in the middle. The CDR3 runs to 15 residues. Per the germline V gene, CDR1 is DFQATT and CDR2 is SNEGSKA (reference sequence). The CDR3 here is CSARGPGVQAGELFF. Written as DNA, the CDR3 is TGCAGTGCTAGAGGGCCAGGGGTTCAGGCCGGGGAGCTGTTTTTT.

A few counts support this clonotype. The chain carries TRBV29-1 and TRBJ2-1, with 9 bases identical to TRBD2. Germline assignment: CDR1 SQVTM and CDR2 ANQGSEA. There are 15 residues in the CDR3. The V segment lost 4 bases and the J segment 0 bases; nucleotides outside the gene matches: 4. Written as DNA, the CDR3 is TGCAGCGTTGCCCTAGCGGGGTTCTCCTACAATGAGCAGTTCTTC. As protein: CSVALAGFSYNEQFF.

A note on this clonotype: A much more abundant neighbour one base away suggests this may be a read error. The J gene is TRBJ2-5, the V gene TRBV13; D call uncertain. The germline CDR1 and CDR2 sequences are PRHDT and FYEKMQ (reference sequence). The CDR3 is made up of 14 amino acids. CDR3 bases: TGTGCCAGCAGCTCTCCGCTCAGCCAAGAGGCCCAGTACTTC. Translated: CASSSPLSQEAQYF.

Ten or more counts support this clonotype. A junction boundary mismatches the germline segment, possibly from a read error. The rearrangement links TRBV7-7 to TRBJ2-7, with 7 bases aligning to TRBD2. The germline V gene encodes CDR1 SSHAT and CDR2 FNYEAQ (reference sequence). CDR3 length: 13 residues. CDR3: CASSPAGVYEQYF. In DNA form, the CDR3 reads TGTGCTAGCAGCCCGGCGGGGGTTTACGAGCAGTACTTC.

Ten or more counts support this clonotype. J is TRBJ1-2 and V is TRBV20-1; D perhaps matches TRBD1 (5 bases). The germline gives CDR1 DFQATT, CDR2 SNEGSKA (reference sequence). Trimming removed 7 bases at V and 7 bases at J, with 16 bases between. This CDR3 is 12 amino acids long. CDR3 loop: CSVPHGARGYTF. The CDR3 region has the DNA TGCAGTGTCCCCCACGGGGCCCGTGGCTACACCTTC.

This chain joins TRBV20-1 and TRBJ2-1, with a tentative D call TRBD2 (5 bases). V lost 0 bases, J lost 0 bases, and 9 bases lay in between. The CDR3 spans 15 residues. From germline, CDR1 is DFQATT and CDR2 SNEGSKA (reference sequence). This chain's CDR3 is CSAREAGSSYNEQFF. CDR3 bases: TGCAGTGCTAGAGAGGCGGGCAGCTCCTACAATGAGCAGTTCTTC.

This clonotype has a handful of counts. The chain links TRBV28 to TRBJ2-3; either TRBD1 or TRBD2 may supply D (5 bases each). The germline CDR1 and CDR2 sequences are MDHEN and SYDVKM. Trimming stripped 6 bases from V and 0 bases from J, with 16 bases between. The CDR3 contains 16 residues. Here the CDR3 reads CASSTADGASTDTQYF. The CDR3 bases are TGTGCCAGCAGCACCGCGGACGGGGCTAGCACAGATACGCAGTATTTT. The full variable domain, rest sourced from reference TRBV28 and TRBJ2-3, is DVKVTQSSRYLVKRTGEKVFLECVQDMDHENMFWYRQDPGLGLRLIYFSYDVKMKEKGDIPEGYSVSREKKERFSLILESASTNQTSMYLCASSTADGASTDTQYFGPGTRLTVL.

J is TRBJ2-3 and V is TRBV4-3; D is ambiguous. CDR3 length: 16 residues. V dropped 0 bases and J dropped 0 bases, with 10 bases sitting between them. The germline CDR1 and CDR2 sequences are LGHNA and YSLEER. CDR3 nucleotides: TGCGCCAGCAGCCAAGATCTCAGCAGGAGCACAGATACGCAGTATTTT. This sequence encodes CASSQDLSRSTDTQYF.

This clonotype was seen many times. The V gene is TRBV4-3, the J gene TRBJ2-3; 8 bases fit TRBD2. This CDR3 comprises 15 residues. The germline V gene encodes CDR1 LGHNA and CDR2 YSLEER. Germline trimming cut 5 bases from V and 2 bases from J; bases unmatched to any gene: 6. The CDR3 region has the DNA TGCGCCAGCAGCGGGAGCGGGGGCACCACAGATACGCAGTATTTT. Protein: CASSGSGGTTDTQYF.

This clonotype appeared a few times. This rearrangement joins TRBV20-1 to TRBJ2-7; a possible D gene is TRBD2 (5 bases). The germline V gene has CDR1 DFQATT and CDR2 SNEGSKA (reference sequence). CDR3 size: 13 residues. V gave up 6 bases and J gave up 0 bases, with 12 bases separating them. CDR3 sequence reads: CSAPGLSSYEQYF. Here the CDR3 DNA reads TGCAGTGCCCCCGGACTGAGCTCCTACGAGCAGTACTTC.

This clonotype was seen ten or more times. The CDR3 nucleotides read TGCGCCAGCAGCCAAGATAAAGGGGGCTTTGAGCCCCAGCATTTT. Its protein is CASSQDKGGFEPQHF. This chain connects TRBV4-3 to TRBJ1-5, with 7 bases fitting TRBD1. V dropped 0 bases and J dropped 8; count of bases not matched to a gene: 7. The CDR3 extends over 15 amino acids. Germline loops: CDR1 LGHNA, CDR2 YSLEER.

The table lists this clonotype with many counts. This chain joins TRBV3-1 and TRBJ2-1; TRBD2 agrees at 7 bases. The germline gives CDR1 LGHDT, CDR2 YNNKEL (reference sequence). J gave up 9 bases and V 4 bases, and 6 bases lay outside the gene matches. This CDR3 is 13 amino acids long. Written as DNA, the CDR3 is TGTGCCAGCAGCCGGGGGGGGACGGCTGAGCAGTTCTTC. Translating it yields CASSRGGTAEQFF.